The present TCR beta chain was sequenced within a study of shared clonotypes between healthy human individuals. Study observations and caveats: The researchers took only blood, and tissue repertoires probably look different.

This clone was observed a handful of times. Antigen: not known. Other nucleotide sequences from this sample produce the same CDR3. The data were produced by immunoSEQ multiplex PCR, yet TCRdb's version contains in-frame clones alone and is incomplete. The table lists hundreds of thousands of clones, more than 75% of them singletons. Sequences were obtained from PBMCs. This sequence was found in a woman aged 40 to 50 in good health. Some clones in this sample may be carry-over from other donors' samples.

CDR3 nucleotides: TGTGCCAGCAGCTTAGAAGGCACCGGGGAGCTGTTTTTT. Translation: CASSLEGTGELFF. V gene TRBV11-3 combines with J gene TRBJ2-2; D is unclear. The CDR3 is 13 amino acids. Trimming took off 0 bases at V and 4 bases at J, with 3 bases between the two ends. Germline V gene lookup returns CDR1 SGHNT and CDR2 YENEEA.